This T cell receptor beta chain was identified in a study of shared clonotypes between healthy human individuals. About this clone itself: Antigen unknown.

General observations from the study: With few donors, the genetic and exposure-history diversity represented was limited. Sorted-subset sequencing, rarefaction showed, was incomplete despite large depth. Clonotype sharing among donors was expected to depend on sequencing depth.

Original data processing: Filtering was not the same, since immunoSEQ gave junction-only sequences without quality scores. Using immunoSEQ multiplex PCR, the repertoire was profiled, and TCRdb retains in-frame clones only, with some absent. The V and J calls and clone size are taken from that table; D and trimming were inferred from the DNA. The sample lists roughly 770,000 clones, about 96% occurring once. The CDR3 is 16 residues long. In germline, CDR1 is MGHRA, CDR2 YSYEKL. V was cut by 4 bases and J by 1 base, with 17 bases left in between. Positive CCR7 selection of CD45RO-negative cells yielded the naive CD8 cells, and terminally differentiated effector memory CD45RA+ cells were excluded.

Sequenced: naive CD8+ T cells sorted from blood. This sequence originates from a man between 25 and 39 years old in good health. The chain joins TRBV4-1 to TRBJ2-7, with D possibly being TRBD1 (5 bases). CDR3 bases: TGCGCCAGCAGCCGCCCGGGCAGGGCCAGATCCTACGAGCAGTACTTC. This gives the protein CASSRPGRARSYEQYF.